This T cell receptor (beta chain) was captured in a study of T cell repertoires in cytomegalovirus infection (dated by TCRdb to the late 2010s). About the full investigation: The HLA type of each donor mattered for the analysis, because public TCR beta signatures pointed to carriage of CMV infection along with the matching HLA type. What the research found in general, with its limitations: In the ex vivo response, HLA-C-restricted CMV-specific TCR beta clonotypes were dominant, and in two of eight donors the single most frequent clonotype came from this HLA-C-restricted group. Cumulative frequency of public TCR beta family members discriminated carriers of CMV infection plus the relevant HLA type in this cohort and an independent approximately 350-donor cohort.

This clonotype was picked up many times. Its antigen is currently not known. Base qualities are missing; no much larger clone stands one base away. Via the germline V gene, CDR1 is MNHEY and CDR2 SVGAGI. V was cut back by 6 bases and J by 6 bases, leaving a gap of 11 bases between them. From its cysteine to its phenylalanine, the CDR3 spans 12 amino acids. Left in the record is the CDR3 DNA by itself, 36 bases read in frame from the first base. Data came from an Illumina HiSeq 1500. TCRdb handled the public reads itself, with Q25 trimming in fastp and clone calling in MiXCR, and kept productive beta chains. For every CDR3 protein sequence, its rows merge into one entry that carries the most common genes and DNA. This sample holds 50,000 or so distinct CDR3 sequences; 20% to 25% were observed only once. The top ten clonotypes cover approximately 18% of the sample.

Sequenced: PBMCs, sequenced either directly or after in vitro stimulation (not recorded which). Recombination linked TRBV6-5 to TRBJ1-1, with the identity of the D gene unclear. The sequence derives from a human donor in good health (CMV status not recorded). Some clones in this sample may be carry-over from other donors' samples. The DNA sequence is given as TGTGCCAGCAGGACCGGAGGATCTGAAGCTTTCTTT. It encodes CASRTGGSEAFF.